This T cell receptor beta chain was retrieved from a study of blood T cell repertoires in COVID-19. Across the study: Acute and convalescent COVID-19 specimens originated in the United States, Italy and Spain. Nucleic acid was either cDNA or gDNA, and it came from T cells, B-cell-depleted T cells, or PBMCs.

The V end lost 2 bases, the J end lost 5 bases, and 8 bases lay between the germline ends. There are 13 residues in the CDR3. The V gene's germline CDR1 is MNHEY and CDR2 SMNVEV (reference sequence). Authors' analysis steps: It was from reference gene primer amplification that nucleated cell counts were estimated. Profiling relied on immunoSEQ multiplex PCR, and the TCRdb table lists in-frame clones only, not all of them. V, J and clone size were drawn from that table, and D and trimming were deduced from the DNA. The sample consists of about 250,000 clones, 70% to 90% of them appearing once. V and J are TRBV27 and TRBJ2-3; D uncertain. The receptor was isolated from a man aged 18-30 years with active or convalescent COVID-19. Input material: peripheral blood. The CDR3 DNA is TGTGCCAGCAGTTTAGCGGATGAAGATACGCAGTATTTT. This codes for CASSLADEDTQYF.